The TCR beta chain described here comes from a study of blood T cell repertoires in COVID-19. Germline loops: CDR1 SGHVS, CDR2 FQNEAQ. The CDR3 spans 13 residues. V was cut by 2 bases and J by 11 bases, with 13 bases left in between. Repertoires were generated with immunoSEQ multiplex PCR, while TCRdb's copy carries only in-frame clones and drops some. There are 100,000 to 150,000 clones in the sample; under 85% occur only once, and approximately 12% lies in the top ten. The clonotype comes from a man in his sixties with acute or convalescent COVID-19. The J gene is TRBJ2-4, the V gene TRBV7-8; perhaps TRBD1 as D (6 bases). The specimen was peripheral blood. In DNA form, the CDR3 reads TGTGCCAGCAGCTTACTAGTAGGGGGTTTTCAGTACTTC. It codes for CASSLLVGGFQYF.